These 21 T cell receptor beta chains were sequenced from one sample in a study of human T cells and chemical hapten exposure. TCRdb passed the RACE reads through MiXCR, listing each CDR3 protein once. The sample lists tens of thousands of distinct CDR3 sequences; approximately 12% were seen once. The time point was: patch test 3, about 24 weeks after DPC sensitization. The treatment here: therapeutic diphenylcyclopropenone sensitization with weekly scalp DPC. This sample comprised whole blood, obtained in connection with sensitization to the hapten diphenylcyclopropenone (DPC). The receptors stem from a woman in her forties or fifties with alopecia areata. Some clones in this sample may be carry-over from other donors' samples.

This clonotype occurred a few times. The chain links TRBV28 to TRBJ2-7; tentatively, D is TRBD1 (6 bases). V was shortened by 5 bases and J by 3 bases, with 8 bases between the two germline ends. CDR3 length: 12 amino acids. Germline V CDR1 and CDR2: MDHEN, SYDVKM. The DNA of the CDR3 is TGTGCCAGCAGTACAGGGTTCTACGAGCAGTACTTC. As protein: CASSTGFYEQYF. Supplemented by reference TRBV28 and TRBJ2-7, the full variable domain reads DVKVTQSSRYLVKRTGEKVFLECVQDMDHENMFWYRQDPGLGLRLIYFSYDVKMKEKGDIPEGYSVSREKKERFSLILESASTNQTSMYLCASSTGFYEQYFGPGTRLTVT.

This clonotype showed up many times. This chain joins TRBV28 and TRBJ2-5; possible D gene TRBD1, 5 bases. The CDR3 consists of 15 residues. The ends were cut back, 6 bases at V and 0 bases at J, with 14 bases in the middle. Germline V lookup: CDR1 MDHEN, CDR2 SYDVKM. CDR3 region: CASRDIREHQETQYF. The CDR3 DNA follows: TGTGCCAGCAGGGATATCAGGGAACACCAAGAGACCCAGTACTTC.

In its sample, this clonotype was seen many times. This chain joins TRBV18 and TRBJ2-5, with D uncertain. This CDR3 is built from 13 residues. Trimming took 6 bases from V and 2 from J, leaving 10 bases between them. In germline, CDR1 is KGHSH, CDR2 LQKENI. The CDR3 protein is CASSSDLQETQYF. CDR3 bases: TGTGCCAGCTCTTCGGACCTTCAAGAGACCCAGTACTTC.

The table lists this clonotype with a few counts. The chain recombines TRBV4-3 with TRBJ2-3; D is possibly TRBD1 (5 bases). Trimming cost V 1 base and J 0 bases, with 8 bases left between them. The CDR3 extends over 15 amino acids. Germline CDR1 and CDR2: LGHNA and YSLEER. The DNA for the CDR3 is TGCGCCAGCAGCCAAGGTCCAGGGAGCACAGATACGCAGTATTTT. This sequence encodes CASSQGPGSTDTQYF.

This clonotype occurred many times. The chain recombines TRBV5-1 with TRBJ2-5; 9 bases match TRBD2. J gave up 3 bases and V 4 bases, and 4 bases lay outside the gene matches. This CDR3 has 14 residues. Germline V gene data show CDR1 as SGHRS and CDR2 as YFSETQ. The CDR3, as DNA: TGCGCCAGCAGCGGGACTAGCCAGAAAGAGACCCAGTACTTC. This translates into CASSGTSQKETQYF.

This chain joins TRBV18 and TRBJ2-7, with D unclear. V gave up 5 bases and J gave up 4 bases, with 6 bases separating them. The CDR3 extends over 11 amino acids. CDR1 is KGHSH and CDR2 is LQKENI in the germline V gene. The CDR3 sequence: CASSCEYEQYF. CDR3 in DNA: TGTGCCAGCTCATGCGAATACGAGCAGTACTTC.

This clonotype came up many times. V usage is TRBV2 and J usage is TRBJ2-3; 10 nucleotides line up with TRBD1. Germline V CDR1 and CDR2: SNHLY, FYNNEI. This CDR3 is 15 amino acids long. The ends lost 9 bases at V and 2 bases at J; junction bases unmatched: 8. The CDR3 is CARGQGRNNTDTQYF. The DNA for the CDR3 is TGTGCCAGGGGACAGGGGCGAAATAACACAGATACGCAGTATTTT.

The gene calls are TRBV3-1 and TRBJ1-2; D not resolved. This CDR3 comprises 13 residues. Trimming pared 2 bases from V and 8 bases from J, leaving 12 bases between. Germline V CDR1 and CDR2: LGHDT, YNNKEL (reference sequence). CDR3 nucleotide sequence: TGTGCCAGCAGCCAATCGCGACTCTTGGGCTACACCTTC. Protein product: CASSQSRLLGYTF.

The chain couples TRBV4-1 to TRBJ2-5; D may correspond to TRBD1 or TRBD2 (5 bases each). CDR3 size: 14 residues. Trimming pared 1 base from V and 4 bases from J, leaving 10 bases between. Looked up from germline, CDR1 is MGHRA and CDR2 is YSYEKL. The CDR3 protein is CASSQVAGTETQYF. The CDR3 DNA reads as TGCGCCAGCAGCCAAGTTGCAGGGACAGAGACCCAGTACTTC.

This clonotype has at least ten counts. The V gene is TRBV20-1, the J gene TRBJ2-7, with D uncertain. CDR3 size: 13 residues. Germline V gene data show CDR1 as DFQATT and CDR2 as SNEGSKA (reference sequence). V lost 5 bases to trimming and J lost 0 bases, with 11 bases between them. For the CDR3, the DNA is TGCAGTGCTCGGACGGCCAGCTCCTACGAGCAGTACTTC. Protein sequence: CSARTASSYEQYF.

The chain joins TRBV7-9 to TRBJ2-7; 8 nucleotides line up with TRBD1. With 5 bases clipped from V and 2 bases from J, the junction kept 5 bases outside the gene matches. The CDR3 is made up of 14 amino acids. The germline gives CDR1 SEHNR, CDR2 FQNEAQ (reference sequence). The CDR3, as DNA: TGTGCCAGCAGCCCGGACAGGGAAACCTACGAGCAGTACTTC. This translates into CASSPDRETYEQYF.

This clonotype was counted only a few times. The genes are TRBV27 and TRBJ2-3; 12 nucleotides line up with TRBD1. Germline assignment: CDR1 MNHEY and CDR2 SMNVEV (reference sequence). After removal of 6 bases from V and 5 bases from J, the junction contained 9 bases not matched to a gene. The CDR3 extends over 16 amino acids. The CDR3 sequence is CASRLWDRGQGDTQYF. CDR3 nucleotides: TGTGCCAGCAGACTCTGGGACAGGGGGCAGGGAGATACGCAGTATTTT.

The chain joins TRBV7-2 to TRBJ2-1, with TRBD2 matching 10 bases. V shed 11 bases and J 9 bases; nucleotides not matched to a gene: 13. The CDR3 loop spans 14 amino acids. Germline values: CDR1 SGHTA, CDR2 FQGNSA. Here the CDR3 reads CAGSASGRGGEQFF. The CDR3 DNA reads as TGTGCCGGATCTGCTAGCGGGAGAGGCGGTGAGCAGTTCTTC.

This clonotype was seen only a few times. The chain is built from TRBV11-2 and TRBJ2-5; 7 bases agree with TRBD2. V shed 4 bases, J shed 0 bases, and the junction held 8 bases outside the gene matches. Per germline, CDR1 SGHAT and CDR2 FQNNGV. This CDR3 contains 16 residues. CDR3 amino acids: CASSYSLGRDQETQYF. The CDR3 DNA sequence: TGTGCCAGCAGCTATTCCCTGGGGAGGGACCAAGAGACCCAGTACTTC.

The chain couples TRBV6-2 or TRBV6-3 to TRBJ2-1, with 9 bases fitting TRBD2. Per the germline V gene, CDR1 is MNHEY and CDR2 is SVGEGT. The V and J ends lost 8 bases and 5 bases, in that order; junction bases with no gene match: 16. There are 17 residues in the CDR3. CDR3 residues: CASSTEGLREGNNEQFF. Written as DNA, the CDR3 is TGTGCCAGCTCGACGGAGGGATTGCGGGAGGGGAACAATGAGCAGTTCTTC.

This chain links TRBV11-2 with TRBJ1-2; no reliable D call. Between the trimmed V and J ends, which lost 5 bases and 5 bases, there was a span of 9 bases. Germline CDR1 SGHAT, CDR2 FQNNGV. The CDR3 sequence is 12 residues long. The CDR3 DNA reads TGTGCCAGCAGCCAGCGTGTGTATGGCTACACCTTC. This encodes CASSQRVYGYTF.

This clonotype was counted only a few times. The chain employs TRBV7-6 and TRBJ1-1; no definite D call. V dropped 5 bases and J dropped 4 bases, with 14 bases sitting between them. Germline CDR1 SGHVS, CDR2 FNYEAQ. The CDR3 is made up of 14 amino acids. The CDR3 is CASSPTSPATEAFF. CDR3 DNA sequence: TGTGCCAGCAGCCCGACCAGCCCAGCCACTGAAGCTTTCTTT.

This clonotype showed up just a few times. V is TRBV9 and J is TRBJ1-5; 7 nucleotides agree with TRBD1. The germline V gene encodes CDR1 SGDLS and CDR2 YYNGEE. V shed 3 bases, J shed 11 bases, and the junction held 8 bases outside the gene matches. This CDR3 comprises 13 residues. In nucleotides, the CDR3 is TGTGCCAGCAGCGCAGGGGGAGAAGTGGCCCAGCATTTT. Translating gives CASSAGGEVAQHF.

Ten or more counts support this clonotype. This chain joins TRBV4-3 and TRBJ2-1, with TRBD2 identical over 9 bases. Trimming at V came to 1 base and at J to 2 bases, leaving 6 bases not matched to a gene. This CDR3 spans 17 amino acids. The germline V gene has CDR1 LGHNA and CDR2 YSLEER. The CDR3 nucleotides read TGCGCCAGCAGCCAAGTTGCTAGCGGGGTAACCTACAATGAGCAGTTCTTC. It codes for CASSQVASGVTYNEQFF.

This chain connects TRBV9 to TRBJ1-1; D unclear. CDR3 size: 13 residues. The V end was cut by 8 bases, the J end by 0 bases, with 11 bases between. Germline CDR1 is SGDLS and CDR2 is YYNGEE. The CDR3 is CARTRGLNTEAFF. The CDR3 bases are TGTGCCAGGACTAGAGGTCTGAACACTGAAGCTTTCTTT.

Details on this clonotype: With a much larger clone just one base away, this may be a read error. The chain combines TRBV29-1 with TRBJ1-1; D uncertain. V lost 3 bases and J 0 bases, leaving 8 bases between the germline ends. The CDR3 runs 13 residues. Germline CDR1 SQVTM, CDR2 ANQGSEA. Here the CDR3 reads CSVDGVLNTEAFF. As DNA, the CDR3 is TGCAGCGTTGACGGGGTCCTGAACACTGAAGCTTTCTTT.